This TCR beta chain was recorded in a study of T cell responses to AZD1222 COVID-19 vaccine (TCRdb year 2021). A note on the overall study: TCR sequencing covered over 230 trial participants: roughly 200 given two doses of AZD1222 and approximately 26 given two doses of MenACWY control vaccine. Trial participants were enrolled by age into 18-55, 56-69 and 70-plus year subgroups, with approximately 160, 26 and 62 TCR-sequenced participants respectively. Study-wide findings and limitations: Conclusions about previously exposed vaccinees are limited, since just 6 or 7 AZD1222 recipients were seropositive for SARS-CoV-2 at baseline. After two AZD1222 doses, spike-specific TCR breadth and depth were significantly higher than at day 0 and than in MenACWY recipients. Because no samples from the day 14 peak response were available, repertoires could be characterized only after the peak T cell response. Participants were mostly white British and included more females than males, and it was suggested by the authors that clonal diversity may have been underestimated. Vaccine-associated CD4 TCRs spanned the whole spike protein, with dominant responses in regions 160-218 and 743-854. The 56-69-year group was small, and its depth increase did not reach significance, likely because of low power. Nearly half of unique spike-specific TCRs reportedly recognized epitopes outside regions mutated in the B.1.351 and B.1.1.7 variants.

For this clone: The clone's antigen remains unknown. Nothing much larger sits one base from this clone, and base qualities are not available.

Based on the germline V gene, the CDR1 and CDR2 sequences are SGHTA and FQGNSA. Spanning cysteine to phenylalanine, the CDR3 consists of 15 amino acids. The CDR3 DNA has 45 bases and is translated from base 1. V is clipped by 2 bases and J by 0 bases, and the sequence between their germline boundaries is 8 bases long. The time point label, read with the paper, signifies: about 28 days (+/-7) after the second vaccine dose. Because spike-specific TCR depth and breadth did not differ between the two schedules, AZD1222 recipients who got a second dose at roughly 4 weeks were pooled with those who got a second dose at roughly 12 weeks. Samples from vaccinated people were obtained from the UK trials COV001 and COV002, which included a single-blind randomized controlled phase 2/3 trial of AZD1222 (ChAdOx1 nCoV-19) in healthy adults. For TCRbeta chain sequencing, PBMC samples from trial participants were taken at day 0 and at day 28 after the second dose.

The CDR3 regions of human TCRbeta chains were analyzed by immunosequencing. Per the authors' processing: Repertoire TCRs were matched against a reference library of SARS-CoV-2-specific TCRs generated with the MIRA antigen-specificity platform. Breadth meant the fraction of unique TCRs that were SARS-CoV-2-associated, whereas depth meant the fraction of total T cells that were SARS-CoV-2-associated. Each spike-specific TCR was assigned to its reactive spike region and to a CD4 or CD8 class using the MIRA data. Log10-transformed breadth and depth values were compared by one-way ANOVA with Sidak's multiple comparisons tests. TCRdb stores this immuneACCESS table with in-frame sequences only. Part of the clones is absent; in the studies checked, under half of the shortfall reflects unresolved V genes, and no reason is known for the rest. That table furnishes V, J and clone size, whereas the DNA furnished D and trimming. The sample table shows approximately 210,000 clones, and approximately 90% are seen once. Together, the top ten hold around 3.7% of the sample.

This chain is built from TRBV7-2 and TRBJ1-5, with no reliable assignment of the D segment. This sample comprised peripheral blood, obtained 28 days after the second AZD1222 dose. The sequence was collected from an adult who received the AZD1222 COVID-19 vaccine. Here is the DNA: TGTGCCAGCAGCTTAACGTGGCATAGCAATCAGCCCCAGCATTTT. It is translated as CASSLTWHSNQPQHF.